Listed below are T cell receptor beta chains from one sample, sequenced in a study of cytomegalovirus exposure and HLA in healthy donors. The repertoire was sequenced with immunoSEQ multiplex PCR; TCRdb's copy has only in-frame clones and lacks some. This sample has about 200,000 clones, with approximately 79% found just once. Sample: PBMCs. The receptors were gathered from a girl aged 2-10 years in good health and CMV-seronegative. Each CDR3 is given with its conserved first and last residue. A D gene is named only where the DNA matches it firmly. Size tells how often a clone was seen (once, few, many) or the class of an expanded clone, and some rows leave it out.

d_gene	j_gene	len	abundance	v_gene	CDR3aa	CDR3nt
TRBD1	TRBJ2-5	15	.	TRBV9	CASSVGDRVKETQYF	TGTGCCAGCAGCGTAGGGGACAGGGTCAAAGAGACCCAGTACTTC
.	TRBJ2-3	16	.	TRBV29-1	CSVESLGTSSTDTQYF	TGCAGCGTTGAGAGTCTAGGAACCTCTAGCACAGATACGCAGTATTTT
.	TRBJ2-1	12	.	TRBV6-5	CASGQAYNEQFF	TGTGCCAGCGGTCAGGCATACAATGAGCAGTTCTTC
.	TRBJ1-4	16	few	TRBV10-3	CAISESLTGTGEKLFF	TGTGCCATCAGTGAGTCCTTGACAGGCACGGGTGAAAAACTGTTTTTT
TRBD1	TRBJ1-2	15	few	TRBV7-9	CASSLNGRGSYGYTF	TGTGCCAGCAGCTTAAACGGCAGGGGGAGCTATGGCTACACCTTC
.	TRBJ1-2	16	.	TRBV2	CASSLDWGPSRMGYTF	TGTGCCAGCAGTCTTGACTGGGGCCCAAGTCGTATGGGGTACACCTTC
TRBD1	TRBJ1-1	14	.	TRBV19	CASSMGQGYTEAFF	TGTGCCAGTAGTATGGGACAGGGCTACACTGAAGCTTTCTTT
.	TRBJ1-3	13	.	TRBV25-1	CASSDRAGNTIYF	TGTGCCAGCAGTGACCGAGCTGGAAACACCATATATTTT
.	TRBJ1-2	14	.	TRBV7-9	CASSPTGRFYGYTF	TGTGCCAGCAGCCCCACAGGGCGATTTTATGGCTACACCTTC
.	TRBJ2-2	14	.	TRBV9	CASSARPGAGELFF	TGTGCCAGCAGCGCCCGCCCAGGGGCCGGGGAGCTGTTTTTT
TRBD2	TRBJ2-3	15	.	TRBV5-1	CASSSGGGGTDTQYF	TGCGCCAGCAGCTCGGGAGGGGGGGGCACAGATACGCAGTATTTT
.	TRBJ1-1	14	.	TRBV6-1	CASSAKGMNTEAFF	TGTGCCAGCAGTGCGAAGGGGATGAACACTGAAGCTTTCTTT
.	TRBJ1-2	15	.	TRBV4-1	CASSHPARVVGGYTF	TGCGCCAGCAGCCACCCCGCCAGGGTGGTTGGCGGCTACACCTTC
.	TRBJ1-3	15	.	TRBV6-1	CASDPEQGIWNTIYF	TGTGCCAGCGACCCGGAGCAGGGGATATGGAACACCATATATTTT
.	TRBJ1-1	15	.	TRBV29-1	CSVDVVGQTNTEAFF	TGCAGCGTTGATGTCGTAGGACAGACGAACACTGAAGCTTTCTTT
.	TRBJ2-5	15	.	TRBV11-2	CASSLGGRPPETQYF	TGTGCCAGCAGCTTGGGGGGGCGCCCCCCGGAGACCCAGTACTTC
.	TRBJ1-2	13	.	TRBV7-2	CASSRSREVYYTF	TGTGCCAGCAGCCGCTCGCGGGAAGTATACTACACCTTC
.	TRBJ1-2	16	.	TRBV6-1	CASSEGEGSFDYGYTF	TGTGCCAGCAGTGAAGGGGAGGGGAGCTTTGACTATGGCTACACCTTC
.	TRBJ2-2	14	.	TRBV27	CASSFSGEAGELFF	TGTGCCAGCAGTTTTTCCGGGGAGGCCGGGGAGCTGTTTTTT
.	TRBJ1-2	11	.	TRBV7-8	CASSAPGGYTF	TGTGCCAGCAGCGCCCCCGGGGGCTACACCTTC
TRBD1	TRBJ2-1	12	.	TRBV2	CASLGQGPWQFF	TGTGCCAGCCTGGGACAGGGCCCCTGGCAGTTCTTC
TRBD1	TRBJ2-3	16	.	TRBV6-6	CASSERGQGTRDTQYF	TGTGCCAGCAGCGAACGAGGACAGGGCACTAGAGATACGCAGTATTTT
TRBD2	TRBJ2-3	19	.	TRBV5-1	CASSGGLAGAPISTDTQYF	TGCGCCAGCAGCGGAGGACTAGCGGGGGCCCCCATAAGCACAGATACGCAGTATTTT
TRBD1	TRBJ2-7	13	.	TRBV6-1	CASSAGTADEQYF	TGTGCCAGCAGCGCCGGGACAGCGGACGAGCAGTACTTC
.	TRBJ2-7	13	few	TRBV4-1	CASSHLEGNEQYF	TGCGCCAGCAGCCACCTGGAGGGGAACGAGCAGTACTTC
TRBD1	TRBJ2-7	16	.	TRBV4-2	CASSRQPGQVPYEQYF	TGTGCCAGCAGCCGCCAGCCGGGACAGGTCCCCTACGAGCAGTACTTC
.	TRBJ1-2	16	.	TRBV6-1	CASSEFMSSGAYGYTF	TGTGCCAGCAGTGAATTTATGTCATCGGGTGCCTATGGCTACACCTTC
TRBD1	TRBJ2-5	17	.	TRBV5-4	CASSSPSRTGVQETQYF	TGTGCCAGCAGCTCCCCCTCTAGGACAGGGGTTCAAGAGACCCAGTACTTC
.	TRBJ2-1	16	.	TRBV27	CASSSSRTSPENEQFF	TGTGCCAGCAGTTCATCCCGCACTAGCCCGGAGAATGAGCAGTTCTTC
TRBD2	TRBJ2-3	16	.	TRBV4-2	CASSLLPAGGRDTQYF	TGTGCCAGCAGCCTACTGCCAGCGGGGGGGCGCGATACGCAGTATTTT
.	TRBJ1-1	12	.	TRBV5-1	CASSSGGTEAFF	TGCGCCAGCAGCTCGGGGGGAACTGAAGCTTTCTTT
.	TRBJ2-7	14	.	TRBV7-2	CASSLARQFYEQYF	TGTGCCAGCAGCTTAGCGAGACAGTTCTACGAGCAGTACTTC
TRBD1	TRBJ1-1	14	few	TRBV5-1	CASSQGDRNTEAFF	TGCGCCAGCAGCCAGGGGGACAGGAACACTGAAGCTTTCTTT